This TCR beta chain was identified during a study of a mutant IDH1 vaccine in newly diagnosed glioma (dated by TCRdb to the early 2020s). For the study in its entirety: Patients were given eight vaccinations, in weeks 1, 3, 5, 7, 11, 15, 19 and 23, which matched visits V03 through V10. Vaccination started 4-6 weeks after radiotherapy alone, or was given together with temozolomide cycles in the groups whose treatment included chemotherapy. Of the 25 to 35 treated patients, about 62% were male and approximately 38% were female, and a mean age of 40.4 years was recorded. Before enrollment, most patients had been given radiochemotherapy with temozolomide as standard therapy, while the rest had received either radiotherapy alone or temozolomide alone. Peripheral blood was drawn at six visits: V03 (baseline), V05, V07, V10, V12 and V13. Longitudinal TCRB deep sequencing was performed for 25 to 30 treated patients wherever samples were available for exploratory analyses. Findings and caveats that apply to the study as a whole: Pseudoprogression seemed to be unrelated to changes in the top peripheral T cell clonotypes found by TCRB sequencing. It was noted by the authors that analyses of patient blood samples could not be reproduced owing to sample limitations. Immune responses induced by the vaccine were seen in around 94% of patients across multiple MHC alleles. Selection of PBMC samples for TCRB deep sequencing was based on availability.

Libraries were built with the immunoSEQ multiplex PCR assay. Following the manufacturer's protocol, the hsTCRB Kit was used to amplify rearranged TCR beta chain sequences. TCRB libraries were sequenced on an Illumina MiSeq. Processing in the source paper ran as follows. Demultiplexing, trimming and gene mapping were performed with the kit vendor's proprietary platform. Held by TCRdb, this immuneACCESS table contains in-frame sequences only and omits some clones. Under half of the omission traces to an unresolved V gene where checked; the cause of the rest is unknown. D and trimming come from the DNA, and the V and J calls and clone size come from that table. This sample is represented by tens of thousands of clones; about 82% of them were singletons. 2% to 2.5% of the sample is held by the ten biggest clonotypes. Measured from the cysteine to the phenylalanine, the CDR3 is 14 residues long. The DNA shown is the 42-base CDR3, in frame from base 1. Trimming takes 4 bases from V and 0 bases from J, and the germline ends sit 4 bases apart. As encoded in the germline V gene (reference sequence), CDR1 is LNHDA while CDR2 is SQIVND.

Comment on this clone: It lacks a known antigen. Base qualities are missing; no much larger clone stands one base away.

Read against the paper, the sample's time point label means: week 23, last vaccination. Each vaccine dose, consisting of 300 ug of a 20-mer mutant IDH1 peptide in Montanide, was administered subcutaneously with topical imiquimod. Donors had newly diagnosed WHO grade 3 or 4 IDH1-mutant astrocytomas with loss of nuclear ATRX. The samples were drawn from NOA16, a multicentre, single-arm, open-label phase I trial in Germany that tested a mutant IDH1 peptide vaccine in humans for the first time. The DNeasy Blood and Tissue Kit was used to extract genomic DNA from EDTA blood for TCRB sequencing. This TCR derives from a man younger than 40 with glioma. Some clones in this sample may be carry-over from other donors' samples. The rearrangement combines TRBV19 with TRBJ2-6; the D gene is unclear. The specimen comprised PBMCs, sampled from a glioma patient whose treatment included an IDH1 peptide vaccine. The CDR3 amino acid sequence is: CASSTISGANVLTF. The sequence in DNA is TGTGCCAGTAGTACGATCTCTGGGGCCAACGTCCTGACTTTC.